These 2 T cell receptor beta chains were all obtained from the same sample, sequenced in a study of T-cell reconstitution after alpha-beta-depleted transplantation in children. Unique molecular identifiers were used to barcode this TCRbeta library. TCRdb processed the PCR reads anew with MiXCR; each CDR3 protein has one entry. In the table there are about 400,000 distinct CDR3 sequences, roughly 22% of which are singletons. Material: PBMCs from the stem cell graft donor, obtained from the stem cell graft. The receptors were sampled from a human donor who donated a stem cell graft to a child with acute myeloid leukemia.

This clonotype was recorded a few times. The rearrangement links TRBV5-1 to TRBJ2-7; D remains ambiguous. This CDR3 has 16 amino acids. The V and J ends lost 2 bases and 2 bases respectively, with 17 bases between them. Looked up from germline, CDR1 is SGHRS and CDR2 is YFSETQ. CDR3 coding DNA: TGCGCCAGCAGCTTATCCCCTGAGACGGTGACCTACGAGCAGTACTTC. It is translated as CASSLSPETVTYEQYF.

CDR3 DNA sequence: TGCGCCAGCAGCCACCCTGGGAGGGAGGAAGGCATTCAGTACTTC. Amino acids: CASSHPGREEGIQYF. The V call is TRBV4-3, the J call TRBJ2-4; TRBD2 matches at 7 bases. V was pared by 3 bases and J by 9 bases, with 11 bases of the junction left unmatched. This CDR3 comprises 15 residues. CDR1 LGHNA and CDR2 YSLEER come from the germline V gene.